This TCR beta chain was identified in a study of T cell repertoires in cytomegalovirus infection. Study summary: Recently identified HLA-C-restricted CMV epitopes and well-studied HLA-B-restricted CMV epitopes were used by the study. Through public TCR beta signatures, both CMV infection and matching HLA type were indicated.

From germline, CDR1 is MNHEY and CDR2 SVGAGI. V gave up 6 bases and J gave up 7 bases, with 19 bases separating them. This CDR3 has 14 amino acids. TCRdb re-derived calls from the reads in MiXCR, one entry per CDR3 protein. The sample yields hundreds of thousands of distinct CDR3 sequences, roughly 46% seen once. Study-level results: Using cumulative public TCR beta family frequency, the authors identified those who carried CMV together with the relevant HLA.

Concerning this clonotype itself: Its target is unknown.

This specimen was cultured PBMCs, taken from culture after CMV antigen stimulation. This chain connects TRBV6-5 to TRBJ2-7; D is perhaps TRBD2 (6 bases). The receptor's source is a human donor in good health (CMV status not recorded). Some clones in this sample may be carry-over from other donors' samples. The DNA of the CDR3 is TGTGCCAGCAGGTCGGGACTCTCGACCGGGGAGCAGTACTTC. Translation: CASRSGLSTGEQYF.